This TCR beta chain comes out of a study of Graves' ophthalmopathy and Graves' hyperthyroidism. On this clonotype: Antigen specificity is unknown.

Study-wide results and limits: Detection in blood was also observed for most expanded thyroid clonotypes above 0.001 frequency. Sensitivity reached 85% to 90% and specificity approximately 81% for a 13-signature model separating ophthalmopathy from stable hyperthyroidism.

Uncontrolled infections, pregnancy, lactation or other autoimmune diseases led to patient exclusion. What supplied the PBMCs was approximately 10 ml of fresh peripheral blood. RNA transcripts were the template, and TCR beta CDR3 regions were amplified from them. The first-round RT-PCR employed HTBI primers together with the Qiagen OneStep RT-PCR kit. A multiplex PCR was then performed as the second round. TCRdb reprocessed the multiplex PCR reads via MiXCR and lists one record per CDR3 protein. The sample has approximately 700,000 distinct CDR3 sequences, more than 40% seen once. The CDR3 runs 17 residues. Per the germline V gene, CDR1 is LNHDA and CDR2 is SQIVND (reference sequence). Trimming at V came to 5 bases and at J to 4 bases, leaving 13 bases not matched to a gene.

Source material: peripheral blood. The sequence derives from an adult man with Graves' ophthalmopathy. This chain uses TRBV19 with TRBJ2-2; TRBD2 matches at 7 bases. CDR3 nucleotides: TGTGCCAGTAGTCCAGGAGGGTGGCGGGGGATCACCGGGGAGCTGTTTTTT. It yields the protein CASSPGGWRGITGELFF. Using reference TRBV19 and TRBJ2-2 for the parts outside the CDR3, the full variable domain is DGGITQSPKYLFRKEGQNVTLSCEQNLNHDAMYWYRQDPGQGLRLIYYSQIVNDFQKGDIAEGYSVSREKKESFPLTVTSAQKNPTAFYLCASSPGGWRGITGELFFGEGSRLTVL.